This T cell receptor (beta chain) was obtained from a study of OX40 agonist ivuxolimab in advanced cancers. Study details: Three dose-escalation patients had partial responses: one with hepatocellular carcinoma and two with cutaneous melanoma.

Some clones are missing from TCRdb's copy, which holds only in-frame ones; the method was immunoSEQ multiplex PCR. The data contain tens of thousands of clones, 75% to 90% of them seen just once; the ten biggest clones take up 2% to 2.5%. In this sample, this clone turned up a few times. CDR1 GTSNPN and CDR2 SVGIG come from the germline V gene (reference sequence). V was cut by 2 bases and J by 6 bases, with 11 bases left in between. The CDR3 extends over 14 amino acids. The material sequenced was CD4+ or CD8+ T cells sorted from blood, taken in a trial of the OX40 agonist ivuxolimab. This chain connects TRBV30 to TRBJ1-6; possibly TRBD1 for D (5 bases). This receptor was obtained from an adult with an advanced solid tumor such as melanoma, head and neck, liver or kidney cancer. The CDR3 sequence: CAWSPGTGNSPLHF. CDR3 sequence (DNA): TGTGCCTGGAGTCCCGGGACGGGTAATTCACCCCTCCACTTT.